What follows is one T cell receptor beta chain and its context. Antigen unknown. The data belong to a study of cytomegalovirus exposure and HLA in healthy donors. The PCR ran on 60 Vbeta and 13 Jbeta primers. Method: immunoSEQ multiplex PCR; TCRdb's copy keeps in-frame clones and lacks some. Of approximately 170,000 clones listed, around four fifths are singletons. Germline V gene sequence: CDR1 MDHEN, CDR2 SYDVKM. This CDR3 spans 13 amino acids. Deletions cut 6 bases from V and 4 bases from J, with 12 bases between. Study observations and caveats: TCR beta sequences reportedly predicted the HLA-A and HLA-B alleles of most subjects accurately. A later analysis showed that HLA-associated TCR beta chains had undergone more clonal expansion than equally common others.

This TCR came from a man between 18 and 29 years old in good health and CMV-seropositive. The V and J genes are TRBV28 and TRBJ1-2; unclear D gene. The sequencing input was PBMCs. CDR3 nucleotides: TGTGCCAGCAGCATCATCGCGGGCTATGGCTACACCTTC. This translates into CASSIIAGYGYTF.